The rows below give T cell receptor beta chains drawn from one sample of a study of cytomegalovirus exposure and HLA in healthy donors. Profiling relied on immunoSEQ multiplex PCR, and the TCRdb table lists in-frame clones only, not all of them. The sample has roughly 99,000 clones; roughly 79% are singletons. Sequencing was done on a sample of PBMCs. The receptors come from a woman in her 40s in good health and CMV-seronegative. The CDR3 runs from the conserved cysteine through the conserved F or W. D genes are given only for firm matches. The size field is filled for only some rows; it gives once, few, many or a size class.

V	J	D	size	CDR3	DNA
TRBV11-3	TRBJ2-7	-	-	CASSSIMTPSEQYF	TGTGCCAGCAGTTCTATAATGACACCCTCCGAGCAGTACTTC
TRBV2	TRBJ1-1	-	-	CASSEGGGWWGNTEAFF	TGTGCCAGCAGTGAAGGCGGGGGGTGGTGGGGAAACACTGAAGCTTTCTTT
TRBV18	TRBJ2-7	TRBD1	-	CASSVAGTGSYEQYF	TGTGCCAGCTCAGTCGCCGGGACAGGGTCGTACGAGCAGTACTTC
TRBV7-2	TRBJ2-5	-	-	CASSLGPSGGQETQYF	TGTGCCAGCAGCTTAGGTCCTTCCGGGGGACAAGAGACCCAGTACTTC
TRBV30	TRBJ2-5	-	once	CAWSVHFSETQYF	TGTGCCTGGAGTGTTCACTTCTCGGAGACCCAGTACTTC
TRBV5-1	TRBJ2-3	TRBD1	-	CASSYQGDLTDTQYF	TGCGCCAGCAGCTACCAGGGGGATCTCACAGATACGCAGTATTTT
TRBV30	TRBJ1-1	-	-	CAWSVGTQNTEAFF	TGTGCCTGGAGTGTAGGGACACAAAACACTGAAGCTTTCTTT
TRBV5-1	TRBJ1-1	-	-	CASTLGGGDTEAFF	TGCGCCAGCACCTTAGGGGGAGGGGACACTGAAGCTTTCTTT
TRBV7-9	TRBJ1-1	-	-	CASSSMGGNTEAFF	TGTGCCAGCAGCTCGATGGGGGGGAACACTGAAGCTTTCTTT
TRBV13	TRBJ2-7	TRBD1	-	CASSEAGQGYEQYF	TGTGCCAGCAGCGAGGCGGGACAGGGGTACGAGCAGTACTTC
TRBV30	TRBJ2-1	-	-	CAWSSRLGYNEQFF	TGTGCCTGGAGTTCGAGACTAGGATACAATGAGCAGTTCTTC
TRBV14	TRBJ2-7	-	few	CASSPLYTSYEQYF	TGTGCCAGCAGCCCCCTGTACACATCCTACGAGCAGTACTTC
TRBV29-1	TRBJ2-7	-	-	CSVAGETYEQYF	TGCAGCGTTGCCGGAGAAACCTACGAGCAGTACTTC
TRBV27	TRBJ2-2	TRBD2	-	CASSLFSGGPRTGELFF	TGTGCCAGCAGTTTATTTAGCGGGGGGCCGCGCACCGGGGAGCTGTTTTTT
TRBV9	TRBJ1-1	TRBD1	-	CASSAGTGGLGAFF	TGTGCCAGCAGCGCCGGGACAGGGGGTTTAGGAGCTTTCTTT
TRBV11-2	TRBJ2-2	TRBD1	-	CASSWTGFTGELFF	TGTGCCAGCAGCTGGACAGGGTTCACCGGGGAGCTGTTTTTT
TRBV5-1	TRBJ1-3	TRBD1	-	CASSLVTGSGNTIYF	TGCGCCAGCAGCTTGGTGACAGGGTCTGGAAACACCATATATTTT
TRBV5-6	TRBJ1-5	TRBD1	-	CASSISGTGSQPQNF	TGTGCCAGCAGCATCTCCGGGACAGGTAGTCAGCCCCAGAATTTT
TRBV2	TRBJ1-1	-	-	CASKEVWTEAFF	TGTGCCAGCAAAGAGGTTTGGACTGAAGCTTTCTTT
TRBV9	TRBJ2-7	TRBD1	-	CASSLAGTGPYEQYF	TGTGCCAGCAGCTTGGCGGGGACAGGTCCCTACGAGCAGTACTTC
TRBV4-1	TRBJ1-2	-	-	CASSAREGDYGYTF	TGCGCCAGCAGCGCCCGAGAGGGTGACTATGGCTACACCTTC
TRBV30	TRBJ1-5	-	-	CAWSPLSSNQPQNF	TGTGCCTGGAGTCCACTAAGTAGCAATCAGCCCCAGAATTTT
TRBV7-8	TRBJ1-2	TRBD1	few	CASSFPGQGGLGYTF	TGTGCCAGCAGCTTCCCGGGACAGGGTGGACTAGGCTACACCTTC
TRBV4-2	TRBJ1-5	TRBD1	-	CASSPGQGNQPQHF	TGTGCCAGCAGCCCGGGACAGGGGAATCAGCCCCAGCATTTT
TRBV7-2	TRBJ2-7	-	many	CASSFPGPYEQYF	TGTGCCAGCAGCTTCCCTGGGCCCTACGAGCAGTACTTC
TRBV4-1	TRBJ2-3	-	-	CASSLTLAYTDTQYF	TGCGCCAGCAGCCTGACTCTGGCTTACACAGATACGCAGTATTTT
TRBV18	TRBJ1-1	-	-	CASSLGGETEAFF	TGTGCCAGCTCACTAGGAGGGGAGACTGAAGCTTTCTTT
TRBV5-4	TRBJ1-6	TRBD1	-	CASSPRTGYNSPLHF	TGTGCCAGCAGCCCACGGACAGGCTATAATTCACCCCTCCACTTT
TRBV6-5	TRBJ2-7	-	-	CASTLGGEQYF	TGTGCCAGCACCCTGGGGGGCGAGCAGTACTTC
TRBV18	TRBJ1-5	-	-	CASSVDRNQPQHF	TGTGCCAGCTCAGTTGACAGAAATCAGCCCCAGCATTTT
TRBV7-2	TRBJ2-7	TRBD1	-	CASSSFRSGTASYEQYF	TGTGCCAGCAGCTCGTTTCGTTCCGGGACAGCTTCCTACGAGCAGTACTTC
TRBV4-1	TRBJ1-5	-	-	CASSQDFRQGSQPQHF	TGCGCCAGCAGCCAAGATTTCAGGCAGGGAAGTCAGCCCCAGCATTTT
TRBV18	TRBJ1-2	TRBD1	-	CASSHDRGYGYTF	TGTGCCAGCTCGCACGACAGGGGCTATGGCTACACCTTC
TRBV7-6	TRBJ2-5	TRBD1	-	CASSLTWGQTETQYF	TGTGCCAGCAGCCTTACGTGGGGACAGACGGAGACCCAGTACTTC
TRBV6-1	TRBJ2-3	-	-	CASRQGSTDTQYF	TGTGCCAGCAGGCAGGGTAGCACAGATACGCAGTATTTT
TRBV7-6	TRBJ1-2	TRBD1	once	CASSAQGAKGYGYTF	TGTGCCAGCAGCGCGCAGGGGGCGAAAGGCTATGGCTACACCTTC
TRBV29-1	TRBJ2-1	TRBD1	-	CSLAGETGRIDEQFF	TGCAGCTTAGCAGGGGAGACAGGGCGTATCGATGAGCAGTTCTTC
TRBV6-5	TRBJ2-7	-	-	CASTSGAYEQYF	TGTGCCAGCACCAGCGGCGCATACGAGCAGTACTTC
TRBV10-3	TRBJ1-1	TRBD1	-	CAIRSGTGGVYLDTEAFF	TGTGCCATCAGGTCCGGGACAGGCGGGGTTTATTTGGACACTGAAGCTTTCTTT
TRBV6-6	TRBJ2-5	TRBD2	-	CASSTNTGGPGETQYF	TGTGCCAGCAGTACCAATACGGGGGGGCCGGGGGAGACCCAGTACTTC
TRBV28	TRBJ1-5	-	-	CASSTPQPQHF	TGTGCCAGCAGTACACCCCAGCCCCAGCATTTT
TRBV9	TRBJ2-7	TRBD1	-	CASSVSPGGYEQYF	TGTGCCAGCAGCGTTTCTCCAGGGGGCTACGAGCAGTACTTC
TRBV10-3	TRBJ1-5	-	-	CAISERGPSNQPQHF	TGTGCCATCAGTGAGCGCGGGCCTAGCAATCAGCCCCAGCATTTT
TRBV4-2	TRBJ1-4	TRBD1	-	CASSQTTGRDEKLFF	TGTGCCAGCAGCCAAACGACAGGGCGGGATGAAAAACTGTTTTTT
TRBV9	TRBJ2-4	TRBD2	-	CASSVRASGGPRSQYF	TGTGCCAGCAGCGTACGGGCTAGCGGGGGTCCAAGGAGTCAGTACTTC
TRBV7-9	TRBJ1-1	-	-	CASSLAGTTNTEAFF	TGTGCCAGCAGCTTAGCTGGGACAACGAACACTGAAGCTTTCTTT